This T cell receptor beta chain was sequenced in a study of T cells after yellow fever vaccination. They built TCR cDNA with 5'RACE template switching, a step that put in a universal primer site and UMIs. Each CDR3 protein gets one entry after TCRdb re-called the 5' RACE reads with MiXCR. The table records about 320,000 distinct CDR3 sequences, around 4.5% of them present only once. Germline V gene sequence: CDR1 SGHTA, CDR2 FQGNSA. The CDR3 is 13 residues long. The V end lost 5 bases, the J end lost 1 base, and 6 bases lay between the germline ends. General study points: FACS-sorted repertoires might harbor abundant contaminating clonotypes from the bulk population. The study re-detected most primary-vaccination clones after the booster (around 96% CD4, approximately 87% CD8).

In this sample, this clonotype turned up many times. Its specificity is unknown. The input for sequencing was PBMCs, taken 15 days after the yellow fever booster vaccination. This receptor was identified in a man aged 18 to 29 who received the YFV17D yellow fever vaccine. The V and J genes are TRBV7-2 and TRBJ1-5; tentative D call: TRBD1 (5 bases). The CDR3 bases are TGTGCCAGCAGCCGACAGAGCAATCAGCCCCAGCATTTT. This translates into CASSRQSNQPQHF.